This is a list of T cell receptor beta chains from one sample in a study of regulatory T cells in long-lasting Graves disease. In TCRdb, the multiplex PCR reads were re-called with MiXCR into one record per CDR3 protein. The sample holds approximately 350,000 distinct CDR3 sequences; around 15% are singletons and the top ten take 20% to 25%. These data are also associated with another study on T cells in Graves' hyperthyroidism and ophthalmopathy.

This specimen consisted of peripheral blood mononuclear cells (PBMCs), obtained at new diagnosis, from a patient treated with antithyroid drugs. Receptor source: a woman in her late teens or twenties with Graves disease. Both conserved end residues are part of each CDR3. The D gene is left open where the match is weak. Rows give clone size only sometimes, using once, few, many, or a class for an expanded clone.

J | size | V | D | DNA | CDR3
TRBJ1-5 | many | TRBV19 | NA | TGTGCCAGTAGTATGAACAGCCGCGGGCATCAGCCCCAGCATTTT | CASSMNSRGHQPQHF
TRBJ1-3 | once | TRBV6-4 | TRBD1 | TGTGCCAGCAGCCGACAGGGGCAGAGCTCTGGAAACACCATATATTTT | CASSRQGQSSGNTIYF
TRBJ2-1 | few | TRBV25-1 | NA | TGTGCCAGCAGTGAAGGGGGGGCGGGAGTCTTGAATGAGCAGTTCTTC | CASSEGGAGVLNEQFF
TRBJ1-3 | many | TRBV2 | NA | TGTGCCAGCAGATTCGATAGGCAACTGCACTCTGGAAACACCATATATTTT | CASRFDRQLHSGNTIYF
TRBJ2-4 | NA | TRBV10-3 | NA | TGTGCCATCAGTGAGGCGGACACTCTAGCCAAAAACATTCAGTACTTC | CAISEADTLAKNIQYF
TRBJ1-5 | many | TRBV2 | NA | TGTGCCAGCAGTGGGACAGGCAATCAGCCCCAGCATTTT | CASSGTGNQPQHF
TRBJ2-2 | many | TRBV18 | NA | TGTGCCAGCTCAGCAGCCCCGGGGGAGCTGTTTTTT | CASSAAPGELFF
TRBJ2-1 | many | TRBV5-1 | TRBD2 | TGCGCCAGCAGCGCCGGGACTAGCGGGAACAATGAGCAGTTCTTC | CASSAGTSGNNEQFF
TRBJ2-2 | few | TRBV7-3 | NA | TGTGCCAGCAGATCACAGGGGAACACCGGGGAGCTGTTTTTT | CASRSQGNTGELFF
TRBJ2-1 | many | TRBV7-8 | TRBD1 | TGTGCCAGCAGCTCTGGACAGGTCAGTTCCTACAATGAGCAGTTCTTC | CASSSGQVSSYNEQFF
TRBJ2-1 | few | TRBV25-1 | TRBD1 | TGTGCCAGCAGTGAATCCGGGACAGCTTACAATGAGCAGTTCTTC | CASSESGTAYNEQFF
TRBJ1-1 | few | TRBV5-1 | NA | TGTGCCAGCAGCGCCGGTCCCTTGTCAACGACTGAAGCTTTCTTT | CASSAGPLSTTEAFF
TRBJ2-3 | many | TRBV27 | TRBD2 | TGTGCCAGCAGCCCCTCGGGGAGAGAGACTAGCGGGGGCACAGATACGCAGTATTTT | CASSPSGRETSGGTDTQYF
TRBJ1-1 | few | TRBV20-1 | TRBD1 | TGCAGTGCTAGATACGACAGGGGAATCACTGAAGCTTTCTTT | CSARYDRGITEAFF
TRBJ1-5 | many | TRBV30 | NA | TGTGCCTGGAGTGTCGCGGGGAGCAGCAATCAGCCCCAGCATTTT | CAWSVAGSSNQPQHF
TRBJ1-1 | few | TRBV6-1 | NA | TGTGCCATCGGGGGGGAGACTTGGGCTGAAGCTTTCTTT | CAIGGETWAEAFF
TRBJ2-1 | NA | TRBV10-1 | TRBD1 | TGCGCCAGCAGTCCGGGACAGAGAAACAATGAGCAGTTCTTC | CASSPGQRNNEQFF
TRBJ2-5 | many | TRBV2 | NA | TGTGCCAGCTTGGACCGGGGCCTCACAGAGACCCAGTACTTC | CASLDRGLTETQYF
TRBJ2-3 | NA | TRBV7-8 | NA | TGTGCCAGCAGCCCGAGCAGATTCACAGATACGCAGTATTTT | CASSPSRFTDTQYF
TRBJ1-2 | NA | TRBV7-9 | TRBD1 | TGTGCCAGCAGCTTAGTGAACAGGGGGGACTATGGCTACACCTTC | CASSLVNRGDYGYTF
TRBJ1-5 | many | TRBV5-1 | NA | TGTGCCAGCAGCTTGGGAAGGATAGGGCAGCCCCAGCATTTT | CASSLGRIGQPQHF
TRBJ2-1 | NA | TRBV20-1 | TRBD2 | TGCAGTGCCCTTACTAGCGGGGGGGCCCTTCACCCGTACAATGAGCAGTTCTTC | CSALTSGGALHPYNEQFF
TRBJ2-7 | many | TRBV12-3/TRBV12-4 | TRBD2 | TGTGCCAGCAGTTTATGGGGCGGGGGGGCTCAATACGAGCAGTACTTC | CASSLWGGGAQYEQYF
TRBJ2-3 | many | TRBV5-1 | TRBD2 | TGCGCCAGCAGCTTGGGCGGGGGTAACACAGATACGCAGTATTTT | CASSLGGGNTDTQYF
TRBJ2-7 | many | TRBV6-2/TRBV6-3 | NA | TGTGCCAGCAGTGAAGCTCTACAGGGTCAGGAGCAGTACTTC | CASSEALQGQEQYF